This entry lists 10 T cell receptor beta chains sequenced from one sample in a study of T cells after yellow fever vaccination. Each CDR3 protein is one row after TCRdb ran MiXCR on the 5' RACE reads. The table lists approximately 600,000 distinct CDR3 sequences, around 12% of them singletons. The sample in question was PBMCs, obtained on the day of the yellow fever booster vaccination. The receptors here all came from a man younger than 40 who received the YFV17D yellow fever vaccine.

This sequence joins TRBV14 and TRBJ2-2; 7 bases are shared with TRBD1. Germline trimming cut 1 base from V and 0 bases from J; bases unmatched to any gene: 8. CDR1 is SGHDN and CDR2 is FVKESK in the germline V gene. CDR3 length: 18 residues. CDR3 sequence reads: CASSQVRGGTANTGELFF. The CDR3 DNA reads as TGTGCCAGCAGCCAAGTAAGGGGTGGGACAGCGAACACCGGGGAGCTGTTTTTT.

This clonotype appeared many times. The rearrangement joins TRBV20-1 to TRBJ2-7; D is uncertain. CDR3 length: 15 residues. V lost 0 bases, J lost 5 bases, and 17 bases lay in between. The germline gives CDR1 DFQATT, CDR2 SNEGSKA (reference sequence). This CDR3 is CSARDHNRSRNEQYF. CDR3 DNA sequence: TGCAGTGCTAGAGATCATAATCGGTCGAGGAACGAGCAGTACTTC.

This chain uses TRBV5-1 with TRBJ1-5; D is perhaps TRBD1 (6 bases). The CDR3 is made up of 14 amino acids. CDR1 and CDR2 (germline): SGHRS, YFSETQ. V was trimmed by 0 bases and J by 6 bases, leaving 10 bases between them. The CDR3 protein is CASSLAGEAQPQHF. The CDR3 coding sequence is TGCGCCAGCAGCTTGGCAGGGGAGGCTCAGCCCCAGCATTTT. Full variable domain (remainder filled in from reference TRBV5-1 and TRBJ1-5): KAGVTQTPRYLIKTRGQQVTLSCSPISGHRSVSWYQQTPGQGLQFLFEYFSETQRNKGNFPGRFSGRQFSNSRSEMNVSTLELGDSALYLCASSLAGEAQPQHFGDGTRLSIL.

V usage is TRBV20-1 and J usage is TRBJ2-2; D may be TRBD1 (6 bases). The V and J ends lost 3 bases and 6 bases respectively, with 11 bases between them. CDR3 size: 13 residues. Per germline, CDR1 DFQATT and CDR2 SNEGSKA (reference sequence). CDR3 sequence reads: CSASRGSSGELFF. Here the CDR3 DNA reads TGCAGTGCTAGCAGGGGTTCGTCCGGGGAGCTGTTTTTT.

The rearrangement joins TRBV27 to TRBJ2-7; 7 bases are a match to TRBD2. J lost 0 bases, V lost 4 bases, and 9 bases had no gene match. Germline V gene data show CDR1 as MNHEY and CDR2 as SMNVEV (reference sequence). The CDR3 runs to 16 residues. CDR3 sequence: CASSSLLASVSYEQYF. The CDR3 bases are TGTGCCAGCAGTTCACTACTAGCGTCAGTCTCCTACGAGCAGTACTTC.

This clonotype was found many times. The chain couples TRBV9 to TRBJ2-7; 10 bases line up with TRBD2. CDR3 size: 15 residues. CDR1 is SGDLS, CDR2 YYNGEE, per germline. With 0 bases clipped from V and 4 bases from J, the junction kept 4 bases outside the gene matches. DNA for the CDR3: TGTGCCAGCAGCGTAGGTGAACTAGCGGGGTACGAGCAGTACTTC. Translation: CASSVGELAGYEQYF.

The gene calls are TRBV4-3 and TRBJ2-7; D might be TRBD2 (6 bases). This CDR3 comprises 14 residues. Germline V gives CDR1 LGHNA, CDR2 YSLEER. V dropped 4 bases and J dropped 2 bases, with 12 bases sitting between them. CDR3 region: CASSLAWGAYEQYF. The CDR3 DNA reads as TGCGCCAGCAGCCTGGCGTGGGGGGCCTACGAGCAGTACTTC.

The V gene is TRBV20-1, the J gene TRBJ2-5; D unresolved. CDR3 size: 11 residues. Per germline, CDR1 DFQATT and CDR2 SNEGSKA (reference sequence). Trimming took off 0 bases at V and 6 bases at J, with 5 bases between the two ends. The CDR3 region is CSARDMKTQYF. CDR3 nucleotides: TGCAGTGCTAGAGACATGAAGACCCAGTACTTC.

The chain combines TRBV19 with TRBJ1-1; D uncertain. The V gene's germline CDR1 is LNHDA and CDR2 SQIVND (reference sequence). This CDR3 comprises 15 residues. The V and J ends lost 5 bases and 2 bases respectively, with 15 bases between them. The CDR3 nucleotides are TGTGCCAGTAGTGAATACAGCAACAGAAACACTGAAGCTTTCTTT. Translated, it gives CASSEYSNRNTEAFF. The full variable domain, with the rest looked up from reference TRBV19 and TRBJ1-1, is DGGITQSPKYLFRKEGQNVTLSCEQNLNHDAMYWYRQDPGQGLRLIYYSQIVNDFQKGDIAEGYSVSREKKESFPLTVTSAQKNPTAFYLCASSEYSNRNTEAFFGQGTRLTVV.

This clonotype was detected a few times. The chain employs TRBV7-6 and TRBJ1-1; D possibly corresponds to TRBD1 (6 bases). Deletions cut 4 bases from V and 4 bases from J, with 16 bases between. The length of the CDR3 is 15 residues. In germline, CDR1 is SGHVS, CDR2 FNYEAQ. Here the CDR3 DNA reads TGTGCCAGCAGCTCCACGGGGGGGGCTAGCACTGAAGCTTTCTTT. As protein: CASSSTGGASTEAFF.